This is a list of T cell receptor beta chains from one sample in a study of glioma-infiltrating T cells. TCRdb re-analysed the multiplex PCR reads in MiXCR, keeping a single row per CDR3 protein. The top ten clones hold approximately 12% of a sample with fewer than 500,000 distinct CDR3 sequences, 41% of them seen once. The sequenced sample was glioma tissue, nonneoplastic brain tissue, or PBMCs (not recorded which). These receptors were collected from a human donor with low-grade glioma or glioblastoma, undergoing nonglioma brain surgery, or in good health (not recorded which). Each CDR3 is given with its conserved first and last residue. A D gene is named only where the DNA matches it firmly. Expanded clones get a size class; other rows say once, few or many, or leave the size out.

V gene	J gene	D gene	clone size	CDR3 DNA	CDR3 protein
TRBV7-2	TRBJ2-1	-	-	TGTGCCAGCAGCTTAGGCTTCCGCAGGGTTAGGAATGAGCAGTTCTTC	CASSLGFRRVRNEQFF
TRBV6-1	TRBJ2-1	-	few	TGTGCCAGCACCTTCCGACAGGACCACAATGAGCAGTTCTTC	CASTFRQDHNEQFF
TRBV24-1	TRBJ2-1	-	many	TGTGCCACCAGTGTACAGGGAGGGTCCTACAATGAGCAGTTCTTC	CATSVQGGSYNEQFF
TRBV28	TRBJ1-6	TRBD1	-	TGTGCCAGCACCTCCGGGACAGGGGATAATTCACCCCTCCACTTT	CASTSGTGDNSPLHF
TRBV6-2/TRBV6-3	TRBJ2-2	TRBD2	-	TGTGCCAGTCTAGCGGGAGAGACCGGGGAGCTGTTTTTT	CASLAGETGELFF
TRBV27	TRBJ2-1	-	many	TGTGCCAGCAGTTTAGTAGGGCCTACCTACAATGAGCAGTTCTTC	CASSLVGPTYNEQFF
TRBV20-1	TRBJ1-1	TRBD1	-	TGCAGTGCTAGAGCAGGGGGTTTGGGAGTAGACACTGAAGCTTTCTTT	CSARAGGLGVDTEAFF
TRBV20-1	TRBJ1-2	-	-	TGCAGTGCTAGAGAAGGGGAAGGGCTCGGCTACACCTTC	CSAREGEGLGYTF
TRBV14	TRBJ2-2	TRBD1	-	TGTGCCAGCAGTGTAAGGGGACAGGGGAACACCGGGGAGCTGTTTTTT	CASSVRGQGNTGELFF
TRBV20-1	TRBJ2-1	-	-	TGCAGTGCCCGCGGACGGAACTCCTACAATGAGCAGTTGTTC	CSARGRNSYNEQLF
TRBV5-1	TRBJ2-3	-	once	TGCGCCAACAGCCAGGGAGGCGCCACAGATACGCAGTATTTT	CANSQGGATDTQYF
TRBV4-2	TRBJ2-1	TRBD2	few	TGTGCCAGCAGCCATCCGGGACTATCCTACAATGAGCAGTTCTTC	CASSHPGLSYNEQFF
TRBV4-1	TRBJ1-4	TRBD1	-	TGCGCCAGCAGCCAAGGACCACAGGGGACTAATGAAAAACTGTTTTTT	CASSQGPQGTNEKLFF
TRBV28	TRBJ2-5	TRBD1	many	TGTGCCAGCAGTTCCCCGGGACAGCAAGAGACCCAGTACTTC	CASSSPGQQETQYF
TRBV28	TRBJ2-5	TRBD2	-	TGTGCCAGCAGTCCAGATCGTCTAGCGGGAGCCGGGGAGACCCAGTACTTC	CASSPDRLAGAGETQYF
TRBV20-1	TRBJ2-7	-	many	TGCAGTGCTAACCGGGACGGGACCTACGAGCAGTACTTC	CSANRDGTYEQYF
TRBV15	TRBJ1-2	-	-	TGTGCCGCAGGGGAGAGGGGAGCCCTGTTGAGAGGCTACACCTTC	CAAGERGALLRGYTF
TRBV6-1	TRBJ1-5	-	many	TGTGCCAGCAGCCCCGGGGGAGCTCAGCCCCAGCATTTT	CASSPGGAQPQHF
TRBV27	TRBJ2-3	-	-	TGTGCCAGCAAAGATACGCAGTATTTT	CASKDTQYF
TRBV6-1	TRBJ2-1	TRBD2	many	TGTGCCAGCAGATCCATAGCGGGAGGGTCCTACAATGAGCAGTTCTTC	CASRSIAGGSYNEQFF
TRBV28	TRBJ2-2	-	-	TGTGCCAGCAGTTTGCTCCGCAGGGCGTCGTACACCGGGGAGCTGTTTTTT	CASSLLRRASYTGELFF
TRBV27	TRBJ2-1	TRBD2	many	TGTGCCAGCAGTCCGACCTGGACTAGCGGGAGCCATGAGCAGTTCTTC	CASSPTWTSGSHEQFF
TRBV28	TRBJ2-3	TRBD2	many	TGTGCCAGCAGTTTCTCTAGCGGGAGAGGGGCAGATACGCAGTATTTT	CASSFSSGRGADTQYF
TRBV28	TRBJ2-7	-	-	TGTGCCAGCAGTTTCCGGGATCTGTACTTC	CASSFRDLYF
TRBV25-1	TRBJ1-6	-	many	TGTGCCAGCAGTGAATTAGATTCACCCCTCCACTTT	CASSELDSPLHF
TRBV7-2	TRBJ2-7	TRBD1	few	TGTGCCAGCAGTCTCCGGGACAGGGACCCCTACGAGCAGTACTTC	CASSLRDRDPYEQYF
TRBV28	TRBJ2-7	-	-	TGTGCCAACACTCATCAGAGATTTGATGAGCAGTACTTC	CANTHQRFDEQYF
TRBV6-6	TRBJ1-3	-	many	TGTGCCAGCAGTTACTCAGGGGGGTTTGCTGGAAACACCATATATTTT	CASSYSGGFAGNTIYF
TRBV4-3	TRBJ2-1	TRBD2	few	TGCGCCAGCAGCCTGTCTAGCGGGTCGGTGTACAATGAGCAGTTCTTC	CASSLSSGSVYNEQFF
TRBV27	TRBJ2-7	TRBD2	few	TGTGCCAGCAGTGAACTGGCGACTAGCGGGCGATCCTACTCCTACGAGCAGTACTTC	CASSELATSGRSYSYEQYF
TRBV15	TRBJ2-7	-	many	TGTGCCACCAGCCTGGAGGGGAACTCCTACGAGCAGTACTTC	CATSLEGNSYEQYF
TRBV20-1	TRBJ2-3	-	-	TGCAGTCCTCGGGACGTACCATCGGATACGCAGTATTTT	CSPRDVPSDTQYF
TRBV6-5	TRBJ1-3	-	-	TGTGCCAGCAGTAGTGTCCAGGGCTCGAAGGGAAACACCATATATTTT	CASSSVQGSKGNTIYF
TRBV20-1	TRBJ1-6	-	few	TGCAGTGCCACCCAGACAGATAATTCACCCCTCCACTTT	CSATQTDNSPLHF
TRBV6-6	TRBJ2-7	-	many	TGTGCCAGCAGTTACGCTAAACCCGGACGAATGAAGCAGTACTTC	CASSYAKPGRMKQYF
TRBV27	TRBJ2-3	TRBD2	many	TGTGCCAGCAGTTTATTAGCTAGCGGTGGCACAGATACGCAGTATTTT	CASSLLASGGTDTQYF
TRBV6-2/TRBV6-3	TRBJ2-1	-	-	TGTGCCAGCACAGACAGGTTATCCTACAATGAGCAGTTCTTC	CASTDRLSYNEQFF
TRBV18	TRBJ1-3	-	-	TGTGCCAGCTCACTACAGGAAGGGGTAACTGGAAACACCATATATTTT	CASSLQEGVTGNTIYF
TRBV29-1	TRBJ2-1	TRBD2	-	TGCAGCGTTAAACCGGGACTAGCGGAGTGGGGGCAGTTCTTC	CSVKPGLAEWGQFF
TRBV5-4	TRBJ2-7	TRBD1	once	TGTGCCAGCAGCCCCTCAAGGGACAGCCTCTACGAGCAGTACTTC	CASSPSRDSLYEQYF
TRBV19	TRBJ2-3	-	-	TGTGCCAGTAGTGCCGCCGGGACCGCCGCAGATACGCAGTATTTT	CASSAAGTAADTQYF
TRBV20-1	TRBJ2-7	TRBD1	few	TGCAGTGCTACCACCGGGACAGGGACGTACGAGCAGTACTTC	CSATTGTGTYEQYF
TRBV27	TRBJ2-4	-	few	TGTGCCAGCAGTTCCTTCGGAGGGGGAAACATTCAGTACTTC	CASSSFGGGNIQYF
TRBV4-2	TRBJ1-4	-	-	TGTGCCAGCAGCCAGGGGTATGAAAAACTGTTTTTT	CASSQGYEKLFF
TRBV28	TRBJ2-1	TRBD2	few	TGTGCCACCAGCGGGAACGAGCAGTTCTTC	CATSGNEQFF
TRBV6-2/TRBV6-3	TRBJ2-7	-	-	TGCGCCAGCAGCAAGAATCAACCTCCGGGGGAGCAGTACTTC	CASSKNQPPGEQYF
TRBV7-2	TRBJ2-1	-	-	TGTGCCAGCAGGTGGGTCGGGACCAGCTCCTACAATGAGCAGTTCTTC	CASRWVGTSSYNEQFF
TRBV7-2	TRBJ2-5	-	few	TGTGCCAGCAGTCTGACCCACGCAGAGACCCAGTACTTC	CASSLTHAETQYF
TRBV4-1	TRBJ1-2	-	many	TGCGCCAGCAGCCCTGTCGCCCGCTCGGACTATGGCTACACCTTC	CASSPVARSDYGYTF
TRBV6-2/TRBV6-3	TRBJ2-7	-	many	TGTGCCACCGTCCTCGGGGGTGAGCAGTACTTC	CATVLGGEQYF
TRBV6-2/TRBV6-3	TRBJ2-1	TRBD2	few	TGTGCCAGCAGCCCCGGGTGGGCTAGCGGAAATCTAAATGAGCAGTTCTTC	CASSPGWASGNLNEQFF
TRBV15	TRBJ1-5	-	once	TGTGCCACCAGCAGAGATTTGGGGAGTGGCCAGCCCCAGCATTTT	CATSRDLGSGQPQHF
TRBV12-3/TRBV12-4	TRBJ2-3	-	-	TGTGCCAGCAGTCACGATCTAAGTCCAGATACGCAGTATTTT	CASSHDLSPDTQYF